This TCR beta chain derives from a study of blood T cell repertoires in COVID-19. On the study more broadly: COVID-19 samples collected from the United States, Italy and Spain covered acute and convalescent phases. In each case, the material was cDNA or gDNA derived from T cells, B-cell-depleted T cells, or PBMCs.

Source study methods: Reference gene primer amplification in the assay estimated nucleated cell counts. Profiled with immunoSEQ multiplex PCR; TCRdb holds only in-frame clones, not every one. D and trimming were read from the DNA, whereas the V and J calls and clone size are those reported in that table. The table includes 380,000 or so clones, more than 75% detected once. V was pared by 1 base and J by 8 bases, with 10 bases of the junction left unmatched. This CDR3 region has 15 residues. In germline, CDR1 is SGHRS, CDR2 YFSETQ. This receptor was identified in a woman in her 30s with acute COVID-19. V is TRBV5-1 and J is TRBJ1-2; 8 bases map to TRBD1. Sample: PBMCs or T cells enriched from blood (not recorded which). The CDR3 sequence is CASSLRDSGGEGYTF. As DNA, the CDR3 is TGCGCCAGCAGCTTGCGGGATTCAGGGGGCGAGGGCTACACCTTC.